What follows describes a single T cell receptor (beta chain). Its cognate antigen is unknown. The data were obtained in a study of cytomegalovirus exposure and HLA in healthy donors. Study outcomes and limitations: The study labeled about 160 TCR beta chains cytomegalovirus-associated.

Assay used: immunoSEQ multiplex PCR; TCRdb lists only in-frame clones, some missing. Of over 85,000 clones in the sample, approximately 87% were seen once. Sequencing input: PBMCs. The TCR comes from a woman under 40 in good health and CMV-seropositive.

The CDR3 nucleotides read TGTGCCAGTAGCCGACAGGTTAATCAGCCCCAGCATTTT. This encodes CASSRQVNQPQHF. The V gene is TRBV19, the J gene TRBJ1-5; maybe TRBD1 (6 bases). V was shortened by 6 bases and J by 4 bases, with 10 bases between the two germline ends. The length of the CDR3 is 13 residues. Germline V gives CDR1 LNHDA, CDR2 SQIVND (reference sequence). The complete variable domain, with remaining parts taken from reference TRBV19 and TRBJ1-5, reads DGGITQSPKYLFRKEGQNVTLSCEQNLNHDAMYWYRQDPGQGLRLIYYSQIVNDFQKGDIAEGYSVSREKKESFPLTVTSAQKNPTAFYLCASSRQVNQPQHFGDGTRLSIL.